A single TCR beta chain is shown here with its context. The data derive from a study of blood T cell repertoires in COVID-19. Study as a whole: Spain, Italy and the United States supplied samples that represented acute and convalescent COVID-19. Sources were T cells, B-cell-depleted T cells, or PBMCs; the material itself was cDNA or gDNA.

There are 14 residues in the CDR3. CDR1 and CDR2 (germline): SGHTA, FQGNSA. Trimming left V 1 base short and J 2 bases short, with 8 bases between. Under the authors' procedure: Amplified reference gene primers provided the basis for estimating nucleated cell counts. The protocol was immunoSEQ multiplex PCR, while the TCRdb copy is restricted to in-frame clones and leaves out a portion. V, J and clone size were drawn from that table, and D and trimming were deduced from the DNA. The sample holds tens of thousands of clones, roughly 88% seen once. The chain joins TRBV7-2 to TRBJ2-5; perhaps TRBD2 as D (6 bases). The origin of this receptor is a human donor in a cohort sampled during active COVID-19. The sample consisted of peripheral blood. The CDR3 region has the DNA TGTGCCAGCAGCTTAGAGGCGGGACAAGAGACCCAGTACTTC. It codes for CASSLEAGQETQYF.